The 11 T cell receptor beta chains below come from one sample, sequenced in a study of blood T cell repertoires in COVID-19. Sequencing used immunoSEQ multiplex PCR; TCRdb keeps in-frame clones, though not all of them. The sample includes about 210,000 clones, 80% to 90% of them seen just once. Source material: PBMCs or T cells enriched from blood (not recorded which). The receptor source for this set is a woman aged 18-29 years who had recovered from COVID-19.

This clone was detected once. V and J are TRBV19 and TRBJ1-6; TRBD1 is a possible D gene (6 bases). Trimming stripped 11 bases from V and 7 bases from J, with 21 bases between. This CDR3 contains 15 residues. Germline assignment: CDR1 LNHDA and CDR2 SQIVND (reference sequence). CDR3 sequence reads: CAGTRGGSGNSPLHF. CDR3 coding DNA: TGTGCCGGCACGAGAGGGGGTTCTGGGAATTCACCCCTCCACTTT.

The chain recombines TRBV6-5 with TRBJ1-5, with a tentative D call TRBD1 (6 bases). V gave up 6 bases and J gave up 4 bases, with 13 bases separating them. Per the germline V gene, CDR1 is MNHEY and CDR2 is SVGAGI. This CDR3 is 14 amino acids long. CDR3 DNA: TGTGCCAGCAGCCGTCGGACAGCTAATCAGCCCCAGCATTTT. This gives the protein CASSRRTANQPQHF.

This clone was found once. The V gene is TRBV12-5, the J gene TRBJ1-2, with 11 bases that match TRBD1. V trimming: 4 bases; J trimming: 8 bases; junction bases outside the gene matches: 12. This CDR3 region has 16 residues. Germline V gene sequence: CDR1 LGHNT, CDR2 FRNRAP. CDR3 amino acids: CASGSSGTGGVSGYTF. CDR3 DNA sequence: TGTGCTAGTGGTTCCTCCGGGACAGGGGGAGTCAGCGGCTACACCTTC.

The CDR3 is CASSLSPTRELFF. For the CDR3, the DNA is TGCGCCAGCAGCTTGTCCCCTACCAGGGAGCTGTTTTTT. V gene TRBV5-1 combines with J gene TRBJ2-2, with D hard to call. Germline CDR1 SGHRS, CDR2 YFSETQ. Trimming took 1 base from V and 9 from J, leaving 10 bases between them. CDR3 length: 13 residues.

This clone was recorded once. J is TRBJ2-2 and V is TRBV14, with 9 bases that match TRBD1. The ends lost 5 bases at V and 6 bases at J; junction bases unmatched: 10. Germline lookup yields CDR1 SGHDN and CDR2 FVKESK. The CDR3 is 16 residues long. The CDR3 protein is CASSSRDRVKAGELFF. The CDR3 coding sequence is TGTGCCAGCAGCTCCCGGGACAGGGTGAAGGCCGGGGAGCTGTTTTTT.

V and J are TRBV27 and TRBJ2-7; TRBD2 might be the D (6 bases). Between the trimmed V and J ends, which lost 2 bases and 4 bases, there was a span of 18 bases. Germline CDR1 is MNHEY and CDR2 is SMNVEV (reference sequence). This CDR3 spans 16 amino acids. CDR3 sequence: CASSLISLGSGYEQYF. The CDR3 DNA reads as TGTGCCAGCAGTTTAATCAGTCTGGGGAGCGGGTACGAGCAGTACTTC.

V and J are TRBV4-1 and TRBJ1-1; a possible D gene is TRBD1 (5 bases). This CDR3 region has 15 residues. Germline lookup yields CDR1 MGHRA and CDR2 YSYEKL. The V and J ends lost 2 bases and 0 bases respectively, with 10 bases between them. This chain's CDR3 is CASSQRQTMNTEAFF. CDR3 coding DNA: TGCGCCAGCAGCCAAAGACAGACCATGAACACTGAAGCTTTCTTT.

The chain joins TRBV11-2 to TRBJ1-4, with TRBD1 matching over 10 bases. The CDR3 extends over 17 amino acids. Germline-derived CDR1 and CDR2 are SGHAT and FQNNGV. V lost 5 bases, J lost 8 bases, and 14 bases stayed unmatched. CDR3 amino acids: CASSQKNGRDRGEKLFF. For the CDR3, the DNA is TGTGCCAGCAGCCAAAAAAACGGTCGGGACAGGGGCGAAAAACTGTTTTTT.

This clone is medium-sized by share. The chain has TRBV6-6 and TRBJ2-7; 8 positions agree with TRBD1. The CDR3 is 13 residues long. Trimming took 10 bases from V and 4 from J; bases not matched to a gene: 9. CDR1 MNHNY and CDR2 SVGAGI come from the germline V gene (reference sequence). CDR3 sequence reads: CATQTGTGYEQYF. The CDR3 DNA reads as TGTGCCACTCAAACCGGGACAGGATACGAGCAGTACTTC.

The chain is built from TRBV5-1 and TRBJ2-5; weak D call: TRBD1 (5 bases). This CDR3 region has 14 residues. Germline CDR1 is SGHRS and CDR2 is YFSETQ. Between the trimmed V and J ends, which lost 1 base and 2 bases, there was a span of 9 bases. This CDR3 is CASSLFDRQETQYF. The CDR3, as DNA: TGCGCCAGCAGCTTGTTCGACAGACAAGAGACCCAGTACTTC. Full variable domain (outside the CDR3, taken from reference TRBV5-1 and TRBJ2-5): KAGVTQTPRYLIKTRGQQVTLSCSPISGHRSVSWYQQTPGQGLQFLFEYFSETQRNKGNFPGRFSGRQFSNSRSEMNVSTLELGDSALYLCASSLFDRQETQYFGPGTRLLVL.

V and J are TRBV5-6 and TRBJ2-6, with D perhaps TRBD1 (5 bases). Trimming removed 3 bases at V and 4 bases at J, with 11 bases between. The CDR3 length is 15 residues. Germline CDR1 is SGHDT and CDR2 is YYEEEE. The CDR3 nucleotides read TGTGCCAGCAGCTCCCCCAGGGTCGGGGCCAACGTCCTGACTTTC. This encodes CASSSPRVGANVLTF.